Listed below are T cell receptor beta chains from one sample, sequenced in a study of blood T cell repertoires in COVID-19. Libraries were prepared by immunoSEQ multiplex PCR; TCRdb keeps only in-frame clonotypes and omits some of them. The sample has approximately 290,000 clones, under 90% seen once; the top ten hold 11%. The sample taken for sequencing was peripheral blood. Receptors originate from a woman in her twenties or thirties with COVID-19, enrolled during active disease. Each CDR3 is given with its conserved first and last residue. A D gene is named only where the DNA matches it firmly. Clone size is shown for a subset of rows, as once, few, many or a class of expanded clone.

d_call: TRBD1
clone_size: NA
v_call: TRBV12-5
j_call: TRBJ1-1
cdr3_nt: TGTGCTAGTGGTTTATCCACAGGGGGCACTGAAGCTTTCTTT
cdr3_aa: CASGLSTGGTEAFF

d_call: TRBD2
clone_size: NA
v_call: TRBV11-1
j_call: TRBJ2-3
cdr3_nt: TGTGCCAGCAGCTTTGCCGGGGGGGCGACAGATACGCAGTATTTT
cdr3_aa: CASSFAGGATDTQYF

d_call: NA
clone_size: NA
v_call: TRBV7-9
j_call: TRBJ2-3
cdr3_nt: TGTGCCAGCAGCACTACCCTCCTAGCTTCCCCCGCAGATACGCAGTATTTT
cdr3_aa: CASSTTLLASPADTQYF

d_call: NA
clone_size: NA
v_call: TRBV7-9
j_call: TRBJ2-6
cdr3_nt: TGTGCCAGCAGCGCCCGACGGGACTCTGGGGCCAACGTCCTGACTTTC
cdr3_aa: CASSARRDSGANVLTF

d_call: TRBD1
clone_size: NA
v_call: TRBV5-4
j_call: TRBJ1-2
cdr3_nt: TGTGCCAACTCGGACAGGGACAACTATGGCTACACCTTC
cdr3_aa: CANSDRDNYGYTF

d_call: TRBD1
clone_size: NA
v_call: TRBV11-1
j_call: TRBJ2-3
cdr3_nt: TGTGCCAGCAGCCCCGACAGGGTTTTAACAGATACGCAGTATTTT
cdr3_aa: CASSPDRVLTDTQYF

d_call: NA
clone_size: once
v_call: TRBV11-3
j_call: TRBJ1-1
cdr3_nt: TGTGCCAGCAGCTTAGGGGCAGACAGTGAAGCTTTCTTT
cdr3_aa: CASSLGADSEAFF

d_call: NA
clone_size: NA
v_call: TRBV6-5
j_call: TRBJ1-4
cdr3_nt: TGTGCCAGCTCCAAAGGAGACACTAATGAAAAACTGTTTTTT
cdr3_aa: CASSKGDTNEKLFF

d_call: TRBD1
clone_size: few
v_call: TRBV7-9
j_call: TRBJ2-7
cdr3_nt: TGTGCCAGCGGCCGGGACAGGGCTAGGGGCGAGCAGTACTTC
cdr3_aa: CASGRDRARGEQYF

d_call: TRBD2
clone_size: NA
v_call: TRBV28
j_call: TRBJ2-7
cdr3_nt: TGTGCCAGCAGTTCCGGGGGGGCTTTAGACGAGCAGTACTTC
cdr3_aa: CASSSGGALDEQYF

d_call: NA
clone_size: NA
v_call: TRBV28
j_call: TRBJ2-7
cdr3_nt: TGTGCCAGCAGTTTACAGTGGAGGTACGAGCAGTACTTC
cdr3_aa: CASSLQWRYEQYF

d_call: TRBD2
clone_size: NA
v_call: TRBV7-2
j_call: TRBJ2-5
cdr3_nt: TGTGCCAGCAGCCTCGTGTGGACTAGCGGGCAAGAGACCCAGTACTTC
cdr3_aa: CASSLVWTSGQETQYF

d_call: NA
clone_size: NA
v_call: TRBV6-6
j_call: TRBJ2-7
cdr3_nt: TGTGCCAGCAGAAAGGGGAACCTACTCAAGCAGTACTTC
cdr3_aa: CASRKGNLLKQYF

d_call: TRBD1
clone_size: NA
v_call: TRBV30
j_call: TRBJ1-6
cdr3_nt: TGTGCCTGGAGAGTGGAATGGGACAGGGGGTCACCCCTCCACTTT
cdr3_aa: CAWRVEWDRGSPLHF

d_call: TRBD1
clone_size: NA
v_call: TRBV5-1
j_call: TRBJ2-3
cdr3_nt: TGCGCCAGCAGCCCGGGACAGGGTAGCACAGATACGCAGTATTTT
cdr3_aa: CASSPGQGSTDTQYF

d_call: TRBD2
clone_size: NA
v_call: TRBV2
j_call: TRBJ2-1
cdr3_nt: TGTGCCAGCAGCCATACCGGGACTAGCGGGATCTACAATGAGCAGTTCTTC
cdr3_aa: CASSHTGTSGIYNEQFF

d_call: NA
clone_size: NA
v_call: TRBV4-1
j_call: TRBJ1-4
cdr3_nt: TGCGCCAGCAGCCGCCTATTAAAGACACGCTTCTCTAATGAAAAACTGTTTTTT
cdr3_aa: CASSRLLKTRFSNEKLFF

d_call: NA
clone_size: NA
v_call: TRBV6-5
j_call: TRBJ2-1
cdr3_nt: TGTGCCAGCAGTTACGCCGACGGGATTGAGCAGTTCTTC
cdr3_aa: CASSYADGIEQFF

d_call: NA
clone_size: NA
v_call: TRBV6-5
j_call: TRBJ1-2
cdr3_nt: TGTGCCAGCAATATTAACTATGGCTACACCTTC
cdr3_aa: CASNINYGYTF

d_call: NA
clone_size: NA
v_call: TRBV27
j_call: TRBJ1-1
cdr3_nt: TGTGCCAGCAGGGGGCCCCCCCCTGAAGCTTTCTTT
cdr3_aa: CASRGPPPEAFF

d_call: NA
clone_size: NA
v_call: TRBV7-9
j_call: TRBJ1-4
cdr3_nt: TGTGCCAGCAGCTTAGTGGGAGAACTTAATGAAAAACTGTTTTTT
cdr3_aa: CASSLVGELNEKLFF

d_call: TRBD2
clone_size: NA
v_call: TRBV6-5
j_call: TRBJ2-5
cdr3_nt: TGTGCCAGCAGGCCATTAGCGGGGCTCCAAGAGACCCAGTACTTC
cdr3_aa: CASRPLAGLQETQYF

d_call: TRBD2
clone_size: NA
v_call: TRBV5-5
j_call: TRBJ2-3
cdr3_nt: TGTGCCAGCAGCCAGCAAACTAGCGGGGGGGCGGGAGATACGCAGTATTTT
cdr3_aa: CASSQQTSGGAGDTQYF

d_call: TRBD1
clone_size: NA
v_call: TRBV13
j_call: TRBJ1-1
cdr3_nt: TGTGCCAGCAGCTCGGCGACAGGGGACACTGAAGCTTTCTTT
cdr3_aa: CASSSATGDTEAFF

d_call: TRBD1
clone_size: NA
v_call: TRBV5-5
j_call: TRBJ2-7
cdr3_nt: TGTGCCAGCAGCGGACAGGGGACAGTCACCTACGAGCAGTACTTC
cdr3_aa: CASSGQGTVTYEQYF

d_call: NA
clone_size: NA
v_call: TRBV7-9
j_call: TRBJ1-2
cdr3_nt: TGTGCCAGCAGCTCCACAGAGAGGGGGTATGGCTACACCTTC
cdr3_aa: CASSSTERGYGYTF

d_call: NA
clone_size: NA
v_call: TRBV4-1
j_call: TRBJ1-3
cdr3_nt: TGCGCCAGCAGCCAAGGGCGGCTAACTGGAAACACCATATATTTT
cdr3_aa: CASSQGRLTGNTIYF

d_call: TRBD1
clone_size: NA
v_call: TRBV30
j_call: TRBJ2-7
cdr3_nt: TGTGCCTGGAGTTTGGACAGGGCCCACGAGCAGTACTTC
cdr3_aa: CAWSLDRAHEQYF

d_call: NA
clone_size: once
v_call: TRBV10-1
j_call: TRBJ2-2
cdr3_nt: TGCGCCAGCAACGGGTTGAGGCCGGGGAACACCGGGGAGCTGTTTTTT
cdr3_aa: CASNGLRPGNTGELFF

d_call: TRBD1
clone_size: NA
v_call: TRBV6-1
j_call: TRBJ2-7
cdr3_nt: TGTGCCAGCAGTGAATTCGACAGGGGATTCTACGAGCAGTACTTC
cdr3_aa: CASSEFDRGFYEQYF

d_call: TRBD2
clone_size: NA
v_call: TRBV9
j_call: TRBJ2-1
cdr3_nt: TGTGCCAGCAGCACAAGACTAGCGGGAAACTACAATGAGCAGTTCTTC
cdr3_aa: CASSTRLAGNYNEQFF

d_call: TRBD1
clone_size: NA
v_call: TRBV2
j_call: TRBJ2-6
cdr3_nt: TGTGCCAGCAGTGAACAGGGGGCTCCCTTCACTGGGGCCAACGTCCTGACTTTC
cdr3_aa: CASSEQGAPFTGANVLTF

d_call: NA
clone_size: NA
v_call: TRBV4-1
j_call: TRBJ2-2
cdr3_nt: TGCGCCAGCAGCCAAGAGAAGGGGCGGGGCCCCGGGGAGCTGTTTTTT
cdr3_aa: CASSQEKGRGPGELFF

d_call: TRBD2
clone_size: NA
v_call: TRBV2
j_call: TRBJ2-3
cdr3_nt: TGTGCCAGCAGTGATCAGGCGGGGGGCTTCGTCGATACGCAGTATTTT
cdr3_aa: CASSDQAGGFVDTQYF

d_call: NA
clone_size: few
v_call: TRBV28
j_call: TRBJ1-2
cdr3_nt: TGTGCCAGCAGTTTCGCAGGTTCAGGTTATCTTGGCTACACCTTC
cdr3_aa: CASSFAGSGYLGYTF

d_call: TRBD2
clone_size: NA
v_call: TRBV7-9
j_call: TRBJ2-1
cdr3_nt: TGTGCCAGCAGCTTAGGCGGGGGGATTTACAATGAGCAGTTCTTC
cdr3_aa: CASSLGGGIYNEQFF

d_call: NA
clone_size: once
v_call: TRBV18
j_call: TRBJ2-2
cdr3_nt: TGTGCCAGCTCACCAAGGGCAGGGGTCACCGGGGAGCTGTTTTTT
cdr3_aa: CASSPRAGVTGELFF

d_call: NA
clone_size: NA
v_call: TRBV6-5
j_call: TRBJ1-2
cdr3_nt: TGTGCCAGCAGTTACTCGAGGCAGGGGCTGGGCTACACCTTC
cdr3_aa: CASSYSRQGLGYTF

d_call: TRBD1
clone_size: once
v_call: TRBV19
j_call: TRBJ2-7
cdr3_nt: TGTGCCAGTAGTATCCTCCCGGGACAGGGGACCCACGAGCAGTACTTC
cdr3_aa: CASSILPGQGTHEQYF

d_call: NA
clone_size: NA
v_call: TRBV27
j_call: TRBJ1-1
cdr3_nt: TGTGCCAGCAGGTTGTACGGAGCGAACACTGAAGCTTTCTTT
cdr3_aa: CASRLYGANTEAFF

d_call: NA
clone_size: once
v_call: TRBV18
j_call: TRBJ1-2
cdr3_nt: TGTGCCAGCTCACCTCCGACGGGTTTCGGCTACACCTTC
cdr3_aa: CASSPPTGFGYTF

d_call: TRBD1
clone_size: once
v_call: TRBV12-3/TRBV12-4
j_call: TRBJ1-2
cdr3_nt: TGTGCCAGCAGGGGGACAGTATATGGCTACACCTTC
cdr3_aa: CASRGTVYGYTF